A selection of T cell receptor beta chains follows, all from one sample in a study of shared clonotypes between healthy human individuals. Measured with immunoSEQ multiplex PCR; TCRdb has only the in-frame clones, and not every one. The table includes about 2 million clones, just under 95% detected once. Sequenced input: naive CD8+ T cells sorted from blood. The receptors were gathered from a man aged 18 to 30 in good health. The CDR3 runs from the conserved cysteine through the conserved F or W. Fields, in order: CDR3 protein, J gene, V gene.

CDR3aa: CAWSPPWLTYEQYF; j_gene: TRBJ2-7; v_gene: TRBV30
CDR3aa: CASSLENGADEQYF; j_gene: TRBJ2-7; v_gene: TRBV11-2
CDR3aa: CAWSRDLAGELFF; j_gene: TRBJ2-2; v_gene: TRBV30
CDR3aa: CASSYSEGETGGYTF; j_gene: TRBJ1-2; v_gene: TRBV6-5
CDR3aa: CASSLGTSGSDTQYF; j_gene: TRBJ2-3; v_gene: TRBV28
CDR3aa: CASSLWNSLYEQYF; j_gene: TRBJ2-7; v_gene: TRBV11-2
CDR3aa: CASSEGQGVTEAFF; j_gene: TRBJ1-1; v_gene: TRBV5-1
CDR3aa: CASSMRGGYGYTF; j_gene: TRBJ1-2; v_gene: TRBV19
CDR3aa: CASMGRTYEQYF; j_gene: TRBJ2-7; v_gene: TRBV19
CDR3aa: CASGPYQPQHF; j_gene: TRBJ1-5; v_gene: TRBV27